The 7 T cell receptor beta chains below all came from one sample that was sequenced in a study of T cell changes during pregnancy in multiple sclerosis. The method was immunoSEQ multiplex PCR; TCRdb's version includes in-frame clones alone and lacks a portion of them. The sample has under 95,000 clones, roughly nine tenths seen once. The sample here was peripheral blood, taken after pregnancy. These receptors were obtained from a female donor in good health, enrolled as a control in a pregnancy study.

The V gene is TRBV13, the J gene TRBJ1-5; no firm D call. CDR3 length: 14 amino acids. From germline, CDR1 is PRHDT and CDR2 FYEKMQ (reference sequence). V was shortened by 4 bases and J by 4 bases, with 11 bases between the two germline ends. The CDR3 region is CASSSTRRNQPQHF. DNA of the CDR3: TGTGCCAGCAGCTCAACAAGGCGGAATCAGCCCCAGCATTTT.

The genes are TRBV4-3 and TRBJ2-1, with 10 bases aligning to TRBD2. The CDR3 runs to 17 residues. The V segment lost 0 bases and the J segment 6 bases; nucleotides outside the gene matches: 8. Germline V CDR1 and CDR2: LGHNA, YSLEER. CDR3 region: CASSQDPSGGAGNEQFF. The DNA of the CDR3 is TGCGCCAGCAGCCAAGATCCCAGCGGGGGGGCCGGCAATGAGCAGTTCTTC.

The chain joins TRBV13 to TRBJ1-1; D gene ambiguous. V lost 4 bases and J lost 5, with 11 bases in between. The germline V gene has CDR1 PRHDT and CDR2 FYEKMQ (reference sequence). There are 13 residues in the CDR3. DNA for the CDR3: TGTGCCAGCAGCTGGGGAGTGGGGACTGAAGCTTTCTTT. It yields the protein CASSWGVGTEAFF. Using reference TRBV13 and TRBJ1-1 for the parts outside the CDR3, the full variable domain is AAGVIQSPRHLIKEKRETATLKCYPIPRHDTVYWYQQGPGQDPQFLISFYEKMQSDKGSIPDRFSAQQFSDYHSELNMSSLELGDSALYFCASSWGVGTEAFFGQGTRLTVV.

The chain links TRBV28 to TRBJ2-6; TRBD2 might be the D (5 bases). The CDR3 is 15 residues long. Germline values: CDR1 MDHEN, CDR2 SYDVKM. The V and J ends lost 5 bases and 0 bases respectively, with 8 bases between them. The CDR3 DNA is TGTGCCAGCAGTATTGGAGGCTCTGGGGCCAACGTCCTGACTTTC. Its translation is CASSIGGSGANVLTF.

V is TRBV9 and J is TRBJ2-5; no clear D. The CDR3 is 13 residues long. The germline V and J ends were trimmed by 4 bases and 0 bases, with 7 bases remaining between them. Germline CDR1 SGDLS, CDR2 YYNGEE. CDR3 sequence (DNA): TGTGCCAGCAGCCCCGGGTACCAAGAGACCCAGTACTTC. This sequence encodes CASSPGYQETQYF.

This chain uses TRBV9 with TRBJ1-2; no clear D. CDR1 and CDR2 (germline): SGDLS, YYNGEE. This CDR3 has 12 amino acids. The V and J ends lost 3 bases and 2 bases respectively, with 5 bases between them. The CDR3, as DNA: TGTGCCAGCAGCGGGCGGAACTATGGCTACACCTTC. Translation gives CASSGRNYGYTF.

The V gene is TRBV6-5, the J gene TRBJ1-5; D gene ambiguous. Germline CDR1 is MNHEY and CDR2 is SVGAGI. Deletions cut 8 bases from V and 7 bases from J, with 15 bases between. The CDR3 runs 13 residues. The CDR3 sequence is CASGRRREQPQHF. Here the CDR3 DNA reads TGTGCCAGCGGACGGAGGCGTGAACAGCCCCAGCATTTT.